There are many counts of the clone carrying this T cell receptor (beta chain). This beta chain lies outside the target of a library built for alpha chains; its clone size means little. TCRdb passed the 5' RACE reads through MiXCR, listing each CDR3 protein once. The data hold about 13,000 distinct CDR3 sequences, with about 3.9% observed a single time. Time point described: sample taken at primary tumor resection. Whole RNA, which was extracted from tumor, nontumor lung tissue or frozen PBMC, was sequenced without any cell sorting. The CDR3 covers 14 residues. The germline gives CDR1 KGHSH, CDR2 LQKENI. V gave up 3 bases and J gave up 2 bases, with 11 bases separating them. This specimen comes from a study of spatial heterogeneity in lung cancer. Study information: The study consistently detected more beta-chain than alpha-chain sequences.

The specimen comprised PBMCs, sampled at surgery. This chain connects TRBV18 to TRBJ2-7; D remains ambiguous. The clonotype comes from a male donor with early-stage non-small cell lung cancer. Written as DNA, the CDR3 is TGTGCCAGCTCACCCTCCGGCGCCGCCTACGAGCAGTACTTC. Translated: CASSPSGAAYEQYF.